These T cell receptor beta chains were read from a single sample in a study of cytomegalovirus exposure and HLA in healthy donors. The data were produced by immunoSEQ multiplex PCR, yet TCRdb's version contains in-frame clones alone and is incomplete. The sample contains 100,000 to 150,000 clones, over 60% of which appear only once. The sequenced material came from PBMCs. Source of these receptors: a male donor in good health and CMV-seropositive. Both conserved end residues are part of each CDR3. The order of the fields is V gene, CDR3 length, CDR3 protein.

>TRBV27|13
CASSRTEMAEQFF
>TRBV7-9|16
CSSIEPGLPYYNEQFF
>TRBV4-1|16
CASSQDLAGYTDTQYF
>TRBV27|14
CASSFDRGGEKLFF
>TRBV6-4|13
CASSDGLGTIQYF
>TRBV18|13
CASSLGGEQPQHF
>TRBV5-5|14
CASSPWKGDTEAFF
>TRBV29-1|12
CSVEHGLGTQYF
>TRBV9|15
CASSYSGTGASPLHF
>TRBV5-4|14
CASSSRTGVREQYF
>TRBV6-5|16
CASSYSSLAGEYEQYF
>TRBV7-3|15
CASSMTSGMLETQYF
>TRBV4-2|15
CASSQALADYNEQFF
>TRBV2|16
CASSEGDRAAGQPQHF
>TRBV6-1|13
CASSFSTPDTQYF
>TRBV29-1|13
CSVVSRGGYEQYF
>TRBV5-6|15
CASSSPGQGYYGYTF
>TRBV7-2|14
CASSKGQGAGELFF
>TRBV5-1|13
CAAQGADTGELFF
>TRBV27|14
CASSPRDPYNEQFF
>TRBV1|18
CTSSQVIGGDSRTDTQYF
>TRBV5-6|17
CASSFSALAGNTGELFF
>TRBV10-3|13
CAAGFSGANGLTF
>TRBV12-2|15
CASRPRRGRIYEQYF
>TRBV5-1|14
CASSSAESDYEQYF
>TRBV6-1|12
CASSRGGETQYF
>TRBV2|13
CASSEGQDYGYTF
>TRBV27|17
CASSLGSGGAPPYGYTF
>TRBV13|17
CASSPRGVAGIAGELFF
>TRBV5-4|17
CASSSDIFFSGANVLTF
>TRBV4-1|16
CASSQDFLAEDDTQYF
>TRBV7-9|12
CASSFRQETQYF
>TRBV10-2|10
CASMGRGAFF
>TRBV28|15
CASSPPGGWREKLFF
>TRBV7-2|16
CASSLESGVRYNEQFF
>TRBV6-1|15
CASTPRGGNTGELFF
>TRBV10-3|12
CAISESRDEQFF
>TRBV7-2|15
CASSSYLGDTDTQYF
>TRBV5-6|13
CASGGTGTYEQYF
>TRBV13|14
CASSSSRYTGELFF
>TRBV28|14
CASRGDSFNEKLFF
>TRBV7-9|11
CASSPGVEQYF
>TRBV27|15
CASSLRGLNSYEQYF
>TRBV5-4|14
CASSGVGAGDTQYF
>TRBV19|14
CASTNRGSQETQYF